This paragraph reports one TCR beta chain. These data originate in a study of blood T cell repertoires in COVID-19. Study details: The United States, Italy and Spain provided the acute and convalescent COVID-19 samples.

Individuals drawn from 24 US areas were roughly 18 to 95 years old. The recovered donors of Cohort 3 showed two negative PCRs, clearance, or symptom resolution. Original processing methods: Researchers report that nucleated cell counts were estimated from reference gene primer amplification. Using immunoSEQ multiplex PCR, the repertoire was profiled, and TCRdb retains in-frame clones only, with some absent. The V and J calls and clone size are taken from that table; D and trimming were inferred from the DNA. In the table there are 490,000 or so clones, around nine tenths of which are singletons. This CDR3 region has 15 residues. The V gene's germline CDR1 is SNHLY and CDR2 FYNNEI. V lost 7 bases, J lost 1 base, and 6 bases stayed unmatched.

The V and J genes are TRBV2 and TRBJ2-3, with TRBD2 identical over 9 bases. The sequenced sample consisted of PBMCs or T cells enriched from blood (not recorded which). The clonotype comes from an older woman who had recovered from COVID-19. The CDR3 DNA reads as TGTGCCAGCAAGAGGATAGCGGGGGGCACAGATACGCAGTATTTT. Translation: CASKRIAGGTDTQYF.